The clone carrying this T cell receptor (beta chain) came up a few times. Its antigen is unknown. Arm-PCR of CDR3 regions with iRepertoire HTBI primers generated TCR beta libraries. From the multiplex PCR reads, TCRdb called clonotypes with MiXCR, one entry per CDR3 protein. The data show approximately 440,000 distinct CDR3 sequences, around 15% seen once. This entry is derived from a study of regulatory T cells in long-lasting Graves disease. Germline CDR1 reads SEHNR; CDR2 reads FQNEAQ (reference sequence). The CDR3 is made up of 16 amino acids. The V and J ends lost 3 bases and 5 bases respectively, with 20 bases between them. Study-wide findings and caveats: Possibly, too few samples lowered accuracy.

As for time point: newly diagnosed GD, antithyroid drugs for less than 3 months. Generation of the TCR library employed RNA extracted from PBMCs. Each of the patients was recruited from an endocrinology department situated in Xi'an, China. These records were also assigned to another study, of T cells in Graves' hyperthyroidism and ophthalmopathy. From that second work: The majority of expanded thyroid clonotypes above 0.001 also appeared in blood.

The clonotype was recovered from a man between 35 and 55 years old with Graves disease. V is TRBV7-9 and J is TRBJ2-7; D is perhaps TRBD2 (5 bases). The specimen was peripheral blood mononuclear cells (PBMCs), collected at new diagnosis, from a patient treated with antithyroid drugs. In DNA form, the CDR3 reads TGTGCCAGCAGCTTGTCCACCCCCGGGATAGTGCACGAGCAGTACTTC. Protein sequence: CASSLSTPGIVHEQYF.